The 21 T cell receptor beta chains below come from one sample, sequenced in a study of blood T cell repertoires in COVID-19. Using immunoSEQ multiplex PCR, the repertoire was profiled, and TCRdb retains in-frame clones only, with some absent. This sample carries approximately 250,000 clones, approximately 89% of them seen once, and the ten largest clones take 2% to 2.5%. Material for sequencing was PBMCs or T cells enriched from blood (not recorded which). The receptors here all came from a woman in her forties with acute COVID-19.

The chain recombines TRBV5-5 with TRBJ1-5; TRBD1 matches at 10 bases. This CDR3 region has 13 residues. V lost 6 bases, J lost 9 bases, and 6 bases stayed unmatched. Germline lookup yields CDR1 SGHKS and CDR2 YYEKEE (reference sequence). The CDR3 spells CASTATGGLPQHF. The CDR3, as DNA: TGTGCCAGCACCGCGACAGGGGGCCTGCCCCAGCATTTT.

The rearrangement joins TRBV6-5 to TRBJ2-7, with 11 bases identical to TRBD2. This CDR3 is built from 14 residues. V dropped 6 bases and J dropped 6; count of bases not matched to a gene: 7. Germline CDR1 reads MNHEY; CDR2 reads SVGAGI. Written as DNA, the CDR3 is TGTGCCAGCAGATTAGCGGGAGGGATCAGCGAGCAGTACGTC. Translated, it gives CASRLAGGISEQYV.

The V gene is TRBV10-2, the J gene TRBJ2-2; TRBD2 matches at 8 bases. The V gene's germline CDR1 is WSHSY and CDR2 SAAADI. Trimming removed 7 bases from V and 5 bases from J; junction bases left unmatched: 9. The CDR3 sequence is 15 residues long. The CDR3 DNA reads TGCGCCAGCACCGGGACTAGGATGGGGACCGGGGAGCTGTTTTTT. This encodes CASTGTRMGTGELFF.

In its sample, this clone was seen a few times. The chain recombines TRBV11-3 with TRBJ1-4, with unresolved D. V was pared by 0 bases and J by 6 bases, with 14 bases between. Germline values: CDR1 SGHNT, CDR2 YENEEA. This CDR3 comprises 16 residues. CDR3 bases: TGTGCCAGCAGCTTAGATCCAGGCAGCTTCGATGAAAAACTGTTTTTT. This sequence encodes CASSLDPGSFDEKLFF.

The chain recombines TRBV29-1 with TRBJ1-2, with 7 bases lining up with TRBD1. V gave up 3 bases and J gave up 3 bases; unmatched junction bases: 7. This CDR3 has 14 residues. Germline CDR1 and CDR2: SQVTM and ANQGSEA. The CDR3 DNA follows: TGCAGCGTTGACCCGACAGGGCGAGACTATGGCTACACCTTC. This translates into CSVDPTGRDYGYTF. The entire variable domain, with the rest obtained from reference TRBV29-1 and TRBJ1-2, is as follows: SAVISQKPSRDICQRGTSLTIQCQVDSQVTMMFWYRQQPGQSLTLIATANQGSEATYESGFVIDKFPISRPNLTFSTLTVSNMSPEDSSIYLCSVDPTGRDYGYTFGSGTRLTVV.

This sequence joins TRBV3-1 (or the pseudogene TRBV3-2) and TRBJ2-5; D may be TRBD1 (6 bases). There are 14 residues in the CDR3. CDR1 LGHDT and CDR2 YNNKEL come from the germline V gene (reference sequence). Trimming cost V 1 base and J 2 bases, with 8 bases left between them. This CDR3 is CASSQVRGQETQYF. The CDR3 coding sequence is TGTGCCAGCAGCCAAGTTAGGGGGCAAGAGACCCAGTACTTC.

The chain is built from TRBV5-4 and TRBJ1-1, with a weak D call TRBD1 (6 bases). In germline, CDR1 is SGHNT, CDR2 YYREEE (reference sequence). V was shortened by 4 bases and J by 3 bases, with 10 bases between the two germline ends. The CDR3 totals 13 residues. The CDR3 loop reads CASSPQGHTEAFF. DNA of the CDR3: TGTGCCAGCAGCCCACAGGGTCACACTGAAGCTTTCTTT.

DNA for the CDR3: TGCGCCAGCAGCCTAGGACTAAGCTCTGGAAACACCATATATTTT. Translation: CASSLGLSSGNTIYF. The rearrangement uses TRBV10-2 and TRBJ1-3; D unresolved. Germline lookup yields CDR1 WSHSY and CDR2 SAAADI. V shed 6 bases and J shed 0 bases, with 12 bases lying between them. The CDR3 is 15 residues long.

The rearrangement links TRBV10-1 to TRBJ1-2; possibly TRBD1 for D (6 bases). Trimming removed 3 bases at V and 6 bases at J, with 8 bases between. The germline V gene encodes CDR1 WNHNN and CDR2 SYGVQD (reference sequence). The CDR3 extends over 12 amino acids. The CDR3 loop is CASSDSGDGYTF. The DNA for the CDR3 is TGCGCCAGCAGTGATTCAGGGGATGGCTACACCTTC.

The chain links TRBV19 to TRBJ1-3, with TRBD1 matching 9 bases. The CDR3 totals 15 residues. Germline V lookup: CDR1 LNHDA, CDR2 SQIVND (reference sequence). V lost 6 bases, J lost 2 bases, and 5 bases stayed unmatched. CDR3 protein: CASRGTGKTGNTIYF. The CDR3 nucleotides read TGTGCCAGTAGGGGGACAGGGAAGACTGGAAACACCATATATTTT.

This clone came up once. The CDR3 DNA reads as TGTGCCAGCAGTTACCCCCCCAGGGGTAGAAACGAGCAGTACTTC. This translates into CASSYPPRGRNEQYF. V and J are TRBV6-2 or TRBV6-3 and TRBJ2-7, with a tentative D call TRBD1 (6 bases). Germline lookup yields CDR1 MNHEY and CDR2 SVGEGT. The CDR3 runs to 15 residues. V shed 2 bases and J shed 5 bases, with 16 bases lying between them.

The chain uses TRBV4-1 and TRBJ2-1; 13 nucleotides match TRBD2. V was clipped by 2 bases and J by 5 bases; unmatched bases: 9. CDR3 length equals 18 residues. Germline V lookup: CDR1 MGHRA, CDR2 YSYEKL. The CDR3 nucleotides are TGCGCCAGCAGCCAAAGGGGACTAGCGGGATCAGATCACAATGAGCAGTTCTTC. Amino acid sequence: CASSQRGLAGSDHNEQFF.

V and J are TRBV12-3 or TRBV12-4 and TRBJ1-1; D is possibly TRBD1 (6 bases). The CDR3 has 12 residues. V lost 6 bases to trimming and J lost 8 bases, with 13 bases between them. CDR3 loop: CASSLQGLEAFF. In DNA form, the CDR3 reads TGTGCCAGCAGCCTTCAGGGGCTAGAAGCTTTCTTT.

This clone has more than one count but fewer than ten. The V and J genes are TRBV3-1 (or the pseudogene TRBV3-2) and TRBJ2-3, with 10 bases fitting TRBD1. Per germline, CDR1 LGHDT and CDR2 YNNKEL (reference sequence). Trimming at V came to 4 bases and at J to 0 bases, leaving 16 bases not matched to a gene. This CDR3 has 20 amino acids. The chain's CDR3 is CASSPLPGQGIGGSTDTQYF. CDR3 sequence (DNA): TGTGCCAGCAGCCCATTACCGGGACAGGGGATCGGGGGTAGCACAGATACGCAGTATTTT.

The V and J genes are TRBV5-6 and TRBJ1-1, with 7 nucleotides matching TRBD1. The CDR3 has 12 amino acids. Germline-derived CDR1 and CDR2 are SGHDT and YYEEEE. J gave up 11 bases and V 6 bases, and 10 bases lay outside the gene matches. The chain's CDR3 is CASNTKGAMAFF. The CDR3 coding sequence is TGTGCCAGCAACACGAAGGGGGCTATGGCTTTCTTT.

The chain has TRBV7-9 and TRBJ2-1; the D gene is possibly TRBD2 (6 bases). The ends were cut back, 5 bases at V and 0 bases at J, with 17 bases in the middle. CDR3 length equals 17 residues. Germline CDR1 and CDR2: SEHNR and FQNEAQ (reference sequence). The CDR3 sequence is CASSPPTGGSSYNEQFF. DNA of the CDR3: TGTGCCAGCAGCCCACCGACCGGGGGTAGCTCCTACAATGAGCAGTTCTTC. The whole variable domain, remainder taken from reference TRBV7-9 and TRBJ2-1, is DTGVSQNPRHKITKRGQNVTFRCDPISEHNRLYWYRQTLGQGPEFLTYFQNEAQLEKSRLLSDRFSAERPKGSFSTLEIQRTEQGDSAMYLCASSPPTGGSSYNEQFFGPGTRLTVL.

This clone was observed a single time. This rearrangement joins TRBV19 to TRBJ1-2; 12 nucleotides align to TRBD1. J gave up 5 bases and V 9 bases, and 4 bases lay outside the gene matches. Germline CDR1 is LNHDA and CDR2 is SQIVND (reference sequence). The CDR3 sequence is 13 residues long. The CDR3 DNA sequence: TGTGCCAGCAGGGACAGGGGGCCGTATGGCTACACCTTC. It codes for CASRDRGPYGYTF.

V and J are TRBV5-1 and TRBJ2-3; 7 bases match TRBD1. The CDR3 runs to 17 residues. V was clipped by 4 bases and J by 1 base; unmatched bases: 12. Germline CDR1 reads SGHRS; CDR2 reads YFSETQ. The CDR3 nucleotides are TGCGCCAGCAGCGGAGCCAGGGGGACGATCGGCACAGATACGCAGTATTTT. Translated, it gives CASSGARGTIGTDTQYF.

CDR3: CASSASGSGYTF. DNA for the CDR3: TGTGCCAGCAGCGCTAGTGGCTCTGGCTACACCTTC. V is TRBV3-1 (or the pseudogene TRBV3-2) and J is TRBJ1-2; D is unresolved. The CDR3 has 12 amino acids. Trimming removed 5 bases at V and 7 bases at J, with 11 bases between. Germline V gives CDR1 LGHDT, CDR2 YNNKEL (reference sequence).

The CDR3 nucleotides read TGTGCCAGCAGCGGAGCCTCGTCCAGCACCTACAATGAGCAGTTCTTC. Protein product: CASSGASSSTYNEQFF. The chain is built from TRBV7-2 and TRBJ2-1; no firm D call. CDR1 SGHTA and CDR2 FQGNSA come from the germline V gene. The length of the CDR3 is 16 residues. Trimming cost V 5 bases and J 2 bases, with 16 bases left between them.

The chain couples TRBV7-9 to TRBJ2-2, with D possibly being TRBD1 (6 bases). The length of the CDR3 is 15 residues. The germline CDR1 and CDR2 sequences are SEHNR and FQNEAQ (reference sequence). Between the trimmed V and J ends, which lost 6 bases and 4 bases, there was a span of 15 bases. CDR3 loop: CASRAGTGTTGELFF. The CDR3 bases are TGTGCCAGCAGGGCCGGAACAGGGACCACCGGGGAGCTGTTTTTT.